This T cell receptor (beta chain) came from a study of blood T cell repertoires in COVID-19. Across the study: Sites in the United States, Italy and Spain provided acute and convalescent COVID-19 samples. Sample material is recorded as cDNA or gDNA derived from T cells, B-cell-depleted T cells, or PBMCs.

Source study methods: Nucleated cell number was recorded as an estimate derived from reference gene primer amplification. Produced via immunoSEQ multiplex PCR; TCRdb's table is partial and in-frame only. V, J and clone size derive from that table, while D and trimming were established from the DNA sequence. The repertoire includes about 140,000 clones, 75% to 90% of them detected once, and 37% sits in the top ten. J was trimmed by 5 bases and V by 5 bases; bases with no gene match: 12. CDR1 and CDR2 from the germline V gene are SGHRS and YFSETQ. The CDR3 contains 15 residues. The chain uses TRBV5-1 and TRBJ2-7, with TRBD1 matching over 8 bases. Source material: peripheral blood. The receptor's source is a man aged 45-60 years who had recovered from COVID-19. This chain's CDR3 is CASRLGQGAKNEQYF. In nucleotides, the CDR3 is TGCGCCAGCAGGTTAGGTCAGGGGGCGAAGAACGAGCAGTACTTC. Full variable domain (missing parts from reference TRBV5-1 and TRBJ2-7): KAGVTQTPRYLIKTRGQQVTLSCSPISGHRSVSWYQQTPGQGLQFLFEYFSETQRNKGNFPGRFSGRQFSNSRSEMNVSTLELGDSALYLCASRLGQGAKNEQYFGPGTRLTVT.